Below, one T cell receptor (beta chain) is given with its context. Its antigen is unknown. Time point given: healthy volunteer bleed at 6 weeks. Unfractionated whole blood served as the source for total RNA extraction. Attachment of unique molecular identifiers to individual cDNA molecules was performed in the library. In the original workflow: From about 22,000 to 700,000 TCRs were found per sample, with a median of about 96,000. Using its own MiXCR run on the RACE reads, TCRdb lists one record per CDR3 protein. The V and J calls follow TCRdb's processing rather than the paper's. The sample holds about 77,000 distinct CDR3 sequences; around 9.3% are singletons and the top ten take less than 2%. These data come from a study of human T cells and chemical hapten exposure. Study-wide findings and caveats: Among TCRs, those above 1 in 1000 frequency were unaffected by DPC sensitization.

This CDR3 has 15 residues. With 6 bases removed from V and 4 bases from J, the gap between germline ends came to 19 bases. Germline V gene sequence: CDR1 LGHNT, CDR2 FRNRAP. The rearrangement joins TRBV12-5 to TRBJ2-7; perhaps TRBD1 as D (6 bases). The source of this sequence is a female donor in good health. Some clones in this sample may be carry-over from other donors' samples. The sample was whole blood. The CDR3 loop is CASGQPQGMRYEQYF. For the CDR3, the DNA is TGTGCTAGTGGACAACCTCAGGGGATGCGGTACGAGCAGTACTTC.